Below are 19 T cell receptor beta chains sequenced from a single sample in a study of metastatic and nonmetastatic thyroid tumors. There were no patients who had received any treatment before thyroid surgery. TCRdb reassembled clones from the PCR reads with MiXCR. In the table there are over 45,000 clones, over 20% of which are singletons. The sample comprised blood. The source is a male donor with papillary thyroid cancer or a benign thyroid nodule (not recorded which). Some clones in this sample may be carry-over from other donors' samples.

The chain links TRBV7-8 to TRBJ2-3, with D possibly matching TRBD1 (5 bases). This CDR3 is 14 amino acids long. Germline-derived CDR1 and CDR2 are SGHVS and FQNEAQ. V lost 0 bases and J lost 6, with 10 bases in between. The CDR3 DNA reads as TGTGCCAGCAGCTTAGCGGGGCAGACGGATACGCAGTATTTT. It codes for CASSLAGQTDTQYF.

This clone was seen many times. The chain uses TRBV7-9 and TRBJ1-6; TRBD1 agrees at 10 bases. CDR3 length: 18 amino acids. After removal of 4 bases from V and 3 bases from J, the junction contained 9 bases not matched to a gene. Per the germline V gene, CDR1 is SEHNR and CDR2 is FQNEAQ (reference sequence). The CDR3 spells CASSSLDGTGVYNSPLHF. In DNA form, the CDR3 reads TGTGCCAGCAGCTCACTTGACGGGACAGGGGTCTATAATTCACCCCTCCACTTT.

In this sample, this clone turned up many times. The CDR3 protein is CATSSGGASLTDTQYF. The CDR3 nucleotides read TGTGCCACCAGCAGCGGGGGGGCCTCACTCACAGATACGCAGTATTTT. This rearrangement joins TRBV15 to TRBJ2-3; TRBD2 aligns across 8 bases. The CDR3 totals 16 residues. Trimming at V came to 3 bases and at J to 2 bases, leaving 7 bases not matched to a gene. Germline CDR1 is LNHNV and CDR2 is YYDKDF (reference sequence).

In this sample, this clone turned up many times. V gene TRBV9 combines with J gene TRBJ2-3, with 10 bases fitting TRBD2. Germline loops: CDR1 SGDLS, CDR2 YYNGEE. The CDR3 is made up of 16 amino acids. With 5 bases clipped from V and 2 bases from J, the junction kept 8 bases outside the gene matches. The CDR3 sequence: CASSIGSGRYTDTQYF. The CDR3 nucleotides are TGTGCCAGCAGTATTGGTAGCGGGAGGTACACAGATACGCAGTATTTT.

This clone showed up many times. The V gene is TRBV12-5, the J gene TRBJ1-2; TRBD1 might be the D (6 bases). The CDR3 is 15 residues long. CDR1 and CDR2 from the germline V gene are LGHNT and FRNRAP. V dropped 0 bases and J dropped 6 bases, with 14 bases sitting between them. The CDR3 loop is CASGLVQGDFNGYTF. CDR3 nucleotide sequence: TGTGCTAGTGGTTTGGTACAGGGAGACTTCAATGGCTACACCTTC.

The sample holds many counts of this clone. The chain combines TRBV24-1 with TRBJ1-5; tentatively, D is TRBD1 (6 bases). This CDR3 is 16 amino acids long. In germline, CDR1 is KGHDR, CDR2 SFDVKD. The V and J ends lost 2 bases and 7 bases respectively, with 17 bases between them. Here the CDR3 reads CATSDSSGGHSQPQHF. Written as DNA, the CDR3 is TGTGCCACCAGTGATTCCTCGGGGGGGCATAGCCAGCCCCAGCATTTT.

This clone was observed at least ten times. The CDR3 loop is CASSQYQTPMTYEQYF. The CDR3 DNA reads TGTGCCAGCAGCCAATACCAGACCCCAATGACCTACGAGCAGTACTTC. The chain uses TRBV14 and TRBJ2-7; D unclear. V lost 2 bases and J 2 bases, leaving 16 bases between the germline ends. Germline loops: CDR1 SGHDN, CDR2 FVKESK. CDR3 size: 16 residues.

At least ten counts were recorded for this clone. The DNA of the CDR3 is TGTGCCAGTAGCTCGGGCCCCGTACTCTACAATGAGCAGTTCTTC. Encoded protein: CASSSGPVLYNEQFF. The J gene is TRBJ2-1, the V gene TRBV19; D gene unclear. This CDR3 region has 15 residues. The V end lost 6 bases, the J end lost 3 bases, and 15 bases lay between the germline ends. Looked up from germline, CDR1 is LNHDA and CDR2 is SQIVND (reference sequence).

This clone was seen at least ten times. The rearrangement uses TRBV5-4 and TRBJ1-1, with D possibly TRBD1 on 6 matching bases. In germline, CDR1 is SGHNT, CDR2 YYREEE (reference sequence). V was pared by 4 bases and J by 1 base, with 8 bases between. The CDR3 loop spans 13 amino acids. The CDR3 region has the DNA TGTGCCAGCAGCGAGGGACAGAACACTGAAGCTTTCTTT. Amino acid sequence: CASSEGQNTEAFF.

This clone has ten or more counts. The chain has TRBV6-6 and TRBJ2-3, with a possible D match to TRBD1 (6 bases). The ends were cut back, 2 bases at V and 5 bases at J, with 14 bases in the middle. CDR3 length: 15 residues. CDR1 is MNHNY and CDR2 is SVGAGI in the germline V gene (reference sequence). For the CDR3, the DNA is TGTGCCAGCAGTTACCGGGGACAACTAGGAGATACGCAGTATTTT. Amino acids: CASSYRGQLGDTQYF.

V usage is TRBV11-2 and J usage is TRBJ2-7; 9 bases are a match to TRBD2. V gave up 5 bases and J gave up 7 bases; unmatched junction bases: 6. Germline V lookup: CDR1 SGHAT, CDR2 FQNNGV. The CDR3 spans 13 residues. The CDR3 bases are TGTGCCAGCAGCCGCGGGGGGGAGCGAGAGCAGTACTTC. Its translation is CASSRGGEREQYF.

This clone was observed at least ten times. V gene TRBV30 combines with J gene TRBJ2-2; D is uncertain. V lost 0 bases and J lost 3, with 11 bases in between. Germline V CDR1 and CDR2: GTSNPN, SVGIG (reference sequence). CDR3 length: 15 amino acids. The CDR3 DNA sequence: TGTGCCTGGAGTGTCTCCAGACATGACACCGGGGAGCTGTTTTTT. It specifies CAWSVSRHDTGELFF.

This clone showed up many times. The chain couples TRBV7-9 to TRBJ2-2, with D hard to call. This CDR3 contains 15 residues. Germline V gene sequence: CDR1 SEHNR, CDR2 FQNEAQ (reference sequence). The V end lost 3 bases, the J end lost 6 bases, and 14 bases lay between the germline ends. CDR3 sequence (DNA): TGTGCCAGCAGCTTCGGCATGCTGGTGGCCGGGGAGCTGTTTTTT. Translated: CASSFGMLVAGELFF.

This clone occurred many times. One junction end disagrees with the germline gene, perhaps due to a read error. The chain has TRBV5-1 and TRBJ1-2; D may be TRBD1 (5 bases). The length of the CDR3 is 13 residues. Germline CDR1 SGHRS, CDR2 YFSETQ. CDR3 sequence reads: CASSYRPNYGHTF. In DNA, the CDR3 is TGCGCCAGCAGCTACAGGCCTAACTATGGCCACACCTTC.

This clone was observed many times. This chain joins TRBV2 and TRBJ1-3; D is ambiguous. Per germline, CDR1 SNHLY and CDR2 FYNNEI. The V gene lost 4 bases and the J gene lost 4 bases, with 11 bases spanning the gap. The CDR3 runs to 14 residues. The CDR3 region is CASSVGGIGNTIYF. The CDR3 DNA is TGTGCCAGCAGTGTCGGAGGAATCGGAAACACCATATATTTT.

This clone was detected many times. V is TRBV7-9 and J is TRBJ2-2; weak D call: TRBD1 (6 bases). The V gene lost 5 bases and the J gene lost 7 bases, with 17 bases spanning the gap. The germline CDR1 and CDR2 sequences are SEHNR and FQNEAQ (reference sequence). CDR3 size: 15 residues. CDR3 residues: CASSPYRVRNGELFF. The CDR3, as DNA: TGTGCCAGCAGCCCGTACAGGGTACGGAACGGGGAGCTGTTTTTT.

In this sample, this clone turned up many times. V and J are TRBV12-3 or TRBV12-4 and TRBJ1-1; a possible D gene is TRBD1 (6 bases). This CDR3 spans 12 amino acids. Trimming shortened V by 8 bases and J by 6 bases, and 13 bases separated the two germline ends. Here the CDR3 reads CASAEGGPEAFF. DNA of the CDR3: TGTGCCAGCGCTGAGGGGGGGCCTGAAGCTTTCTTT.

In its sample, this clone was seen many times. The V call is TRBV5-1, the J call TRBJ2-5, with D perhaps TRBD1 or TRBD2 (6 bases each). The CDR3 sequence is 14 residues long. V was cut by 1 base and J by 3 bases, with 10 bases left in between. Looked up from germline, CDR1 is SGHRS and CDR2 is YFSETQ. CDR3 loop: CASSLPGGKETQYF. The CDR3 DNA reads as TGCGCCAGCAGCTTGCCCGGGGGCAAAGAGACCCAGTACTTC.

This clone was found many times. The rearrangement links TRBV10-3 to TRBJ2-3; maybe TRBD1 (6 bases). V was cut by 4 bases and J by 0 bases, with 14 bases left in between. The CDR3 has 16 residues. Germline CDR1 reads ENHRY; CDR2 reads SYGVKD. The CDR3 spells CAISAQDRRSTDTQYF. The CDR3 coding sequence is TGTGCCATCAGTGCCCAAGACAGGCGCAGCACAGATACGCAGTATTTT.